This TCR beta chain is drawn from a study of Graves' ophthalmopathy and Graves' hyperthyroidism. RNA transcripts provided the template for amplifying TCR beta CDR3 regions. In the first round, RT-PCR was carried out with HTBI primers, and a multiplex PCR formed the second round. In TCRdb, the multiplex PCR reads were re-called with MiXCR into one record per CDR3 protein. This table has approximately 640,000 distinct CDR3 sequences, 35% to 45% appearing once. This CDR3 is 16 amino acids long. Looked up from germline, CDR1 is DFQATT and CDR2 is SNEGSKA (reference sequence). V shed 6 bases and J 2 bases; nucleotides not matched to a gene: 13. This clonotype appeared a few times. Someone took the PBMCs out of around 10 ml of fresh peripheral blood.

The sequencing sample was made of peripheral blood. The chain uses TRBV20-1 and TRBJ2-7, with 10 bases aligning to TRBD1. This receptor was obtained from an adult man with Graves' ophthalmopathy. The DNA of the CDR3 is TGCAGTGCAGTGACTGGGGGAGGGACAGGGGCCTACGAGCAGTACTTC. It yields the protein CSAVTGGGTGAYEQYF.